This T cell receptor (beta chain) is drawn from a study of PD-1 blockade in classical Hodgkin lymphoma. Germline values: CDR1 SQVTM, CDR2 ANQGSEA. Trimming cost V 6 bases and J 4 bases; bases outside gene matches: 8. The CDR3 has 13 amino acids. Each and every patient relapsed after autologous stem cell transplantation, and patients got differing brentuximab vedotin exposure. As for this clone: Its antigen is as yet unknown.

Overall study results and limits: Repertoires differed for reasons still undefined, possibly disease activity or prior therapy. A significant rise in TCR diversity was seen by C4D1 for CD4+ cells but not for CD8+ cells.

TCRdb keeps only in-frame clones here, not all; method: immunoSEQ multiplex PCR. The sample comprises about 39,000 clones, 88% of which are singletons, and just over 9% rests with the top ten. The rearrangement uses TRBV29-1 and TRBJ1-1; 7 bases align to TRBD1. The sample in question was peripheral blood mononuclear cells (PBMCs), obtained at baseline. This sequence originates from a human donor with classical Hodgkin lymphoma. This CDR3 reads CSVQTGQLTEAFF. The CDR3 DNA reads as TGCAGCGTCCAAACGGGACAGCTCACTGAAGCTTTCTTT.